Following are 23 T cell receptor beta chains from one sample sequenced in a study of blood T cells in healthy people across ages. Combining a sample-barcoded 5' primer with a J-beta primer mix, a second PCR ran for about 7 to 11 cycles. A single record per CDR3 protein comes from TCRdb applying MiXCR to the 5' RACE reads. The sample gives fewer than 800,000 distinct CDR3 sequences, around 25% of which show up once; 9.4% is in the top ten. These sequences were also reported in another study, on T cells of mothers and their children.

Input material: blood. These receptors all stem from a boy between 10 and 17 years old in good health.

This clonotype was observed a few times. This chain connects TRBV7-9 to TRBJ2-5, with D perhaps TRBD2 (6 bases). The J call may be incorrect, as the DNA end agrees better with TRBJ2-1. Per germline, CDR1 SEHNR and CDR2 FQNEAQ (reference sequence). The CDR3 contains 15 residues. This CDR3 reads CASSLAGGLINEQFF. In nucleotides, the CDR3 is TGTGCCAGCAGCTTAGCGGGGGGTCTTATCAATGAGCAGTTCTTC.

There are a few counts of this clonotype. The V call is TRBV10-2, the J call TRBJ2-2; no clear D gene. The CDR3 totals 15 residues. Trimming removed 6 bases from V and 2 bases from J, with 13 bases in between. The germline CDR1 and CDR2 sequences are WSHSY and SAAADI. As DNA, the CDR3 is TGCGCCAGCAGGGACGCTGGGCGTAACACCGGGGAGCTGTTTTTT. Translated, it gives CASRDAGRNTGELFF.

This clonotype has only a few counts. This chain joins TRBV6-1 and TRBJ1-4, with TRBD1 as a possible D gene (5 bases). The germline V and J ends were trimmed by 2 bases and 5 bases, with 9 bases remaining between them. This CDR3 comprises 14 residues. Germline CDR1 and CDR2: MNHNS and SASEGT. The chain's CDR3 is CASSELQANEKLFF. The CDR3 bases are TGTGCCAGCAGTGAATTACAGGCAAATGAAAAACTGTTTTTT.

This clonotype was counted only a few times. Here the CDR3 reads CASSQGEGTSTDTQYF. The CDR3 DNA follows: TGTGCCAGCAGCCAAGGGGAGGGAACGAGCACAGATACGCAGTATTTT. This chain uses TRBV3-1 with TRBJ2-3, with 7 bases lining up with TRBD2. This CDR3 spans 16 amino acids. Germline CDR1 is LGHDT and CDR2 is YNNKEL (reference sequence). Trimming took 1 base from V and 0 from J; bases not matched to a gene: 4.

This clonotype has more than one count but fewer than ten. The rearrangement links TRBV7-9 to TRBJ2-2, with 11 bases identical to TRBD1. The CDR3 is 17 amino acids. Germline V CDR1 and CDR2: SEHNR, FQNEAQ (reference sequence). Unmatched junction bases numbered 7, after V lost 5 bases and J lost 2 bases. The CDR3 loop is CASSHGQGAFNTGELFF. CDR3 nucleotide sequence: TGTGCCAGCAGCCATGGACAGGGGGCCTTCAACACCGGGGAGCTGTTTTTT.

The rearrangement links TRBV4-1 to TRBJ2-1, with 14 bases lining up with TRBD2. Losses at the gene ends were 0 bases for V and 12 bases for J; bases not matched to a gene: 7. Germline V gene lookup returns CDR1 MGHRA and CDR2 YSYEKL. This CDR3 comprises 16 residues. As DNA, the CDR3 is TGCGCCAGCAGCCAAGAGAGACTAGCGGGGGGGTACGGGCAGTTCTTC. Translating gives CASSQERLAGGYGQFF.

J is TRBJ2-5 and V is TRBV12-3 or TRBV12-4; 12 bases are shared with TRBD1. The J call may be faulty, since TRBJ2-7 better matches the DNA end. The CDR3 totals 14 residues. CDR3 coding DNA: TGTGCCAGCACAGGGACAGGGGGCTTTCGCGAGCAGTACTTC. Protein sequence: CASTGTGGFREQYF.

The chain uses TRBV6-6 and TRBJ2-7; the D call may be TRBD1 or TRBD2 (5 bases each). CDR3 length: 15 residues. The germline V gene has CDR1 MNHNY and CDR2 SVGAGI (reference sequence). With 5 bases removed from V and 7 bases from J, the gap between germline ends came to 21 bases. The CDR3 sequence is CASSIQGVASGEQYF. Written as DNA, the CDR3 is TGTGCCAGCAGTATCCAAGGGGTCGCCTCGGGAGAGCAGTACTTC.

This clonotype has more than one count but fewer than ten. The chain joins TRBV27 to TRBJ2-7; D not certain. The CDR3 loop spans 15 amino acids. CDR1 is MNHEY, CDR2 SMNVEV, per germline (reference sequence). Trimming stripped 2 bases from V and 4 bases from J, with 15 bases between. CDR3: CASSLGWISSYEQYF. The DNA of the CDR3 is TGTGCCAGCAGTTTAGGTTGGATATCCTCTTACGAGCAGTACTTC.

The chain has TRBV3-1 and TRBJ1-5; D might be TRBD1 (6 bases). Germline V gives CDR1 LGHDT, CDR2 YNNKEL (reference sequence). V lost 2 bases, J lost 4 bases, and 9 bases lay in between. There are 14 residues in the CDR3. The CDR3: CASSQRGGNQPQHF. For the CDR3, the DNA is TGTGCCAGCAGCCAAAGGGGGGGGAATCAGCCCCAGCATTTT.

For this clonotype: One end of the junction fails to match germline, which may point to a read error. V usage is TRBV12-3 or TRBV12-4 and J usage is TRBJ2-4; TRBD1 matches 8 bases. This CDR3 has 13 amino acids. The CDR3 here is CASSLLLQGAMHF. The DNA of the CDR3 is TGTGCCAGCAGTTTACTCCTTCAGGGGGCGATGCACTTC.

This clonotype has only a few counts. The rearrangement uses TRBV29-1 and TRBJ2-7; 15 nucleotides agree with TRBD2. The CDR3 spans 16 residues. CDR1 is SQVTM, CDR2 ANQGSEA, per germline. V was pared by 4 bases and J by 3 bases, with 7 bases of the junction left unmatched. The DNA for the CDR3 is TGCAGCGTTGTGGGACTAGCGGGAGGAACTAGCTACGAGCAGTACTTC. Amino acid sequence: CSVVGLAGGTSYEQYF.

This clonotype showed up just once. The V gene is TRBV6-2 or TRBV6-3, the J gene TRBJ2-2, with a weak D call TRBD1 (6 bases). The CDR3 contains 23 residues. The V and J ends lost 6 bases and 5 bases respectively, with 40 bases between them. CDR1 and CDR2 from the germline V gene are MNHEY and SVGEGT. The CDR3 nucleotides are TGTGCCAGCAGCCCCCCCAGGACAGCGAATTGGAACGGTCGGCGCATAGGAACCGGGGAGCTGTTTTTT. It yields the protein CASSPPRTANWNGRRIGTGELFF.

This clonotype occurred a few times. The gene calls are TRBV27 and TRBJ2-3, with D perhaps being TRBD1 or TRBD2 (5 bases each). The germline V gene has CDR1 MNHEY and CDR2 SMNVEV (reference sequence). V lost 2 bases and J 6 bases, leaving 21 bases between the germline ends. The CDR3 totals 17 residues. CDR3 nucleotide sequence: TGTGCCAGCAGTTTAGTTTTTGGGGCTAGCCCGGACGATACGCAGTATTTT. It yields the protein CASSLVFGASPDDTQYF.

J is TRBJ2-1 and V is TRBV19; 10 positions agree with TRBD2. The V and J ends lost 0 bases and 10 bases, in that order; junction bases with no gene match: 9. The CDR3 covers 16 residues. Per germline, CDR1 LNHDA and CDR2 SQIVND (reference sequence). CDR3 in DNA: TGTGCCAGTAGTATAGATGGAGCGGGAGGGCCGGGGGAGCAGTTCTTC. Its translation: CASSIDGAGGPGEQFF.

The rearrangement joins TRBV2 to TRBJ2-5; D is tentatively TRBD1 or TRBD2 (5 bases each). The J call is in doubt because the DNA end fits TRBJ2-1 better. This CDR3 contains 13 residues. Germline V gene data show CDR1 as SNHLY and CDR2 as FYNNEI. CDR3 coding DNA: TGTGCCAGCAGTAGGGACCTTAACAATGAGCAGTTCTTC. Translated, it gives CASSRDLNNEQFF.

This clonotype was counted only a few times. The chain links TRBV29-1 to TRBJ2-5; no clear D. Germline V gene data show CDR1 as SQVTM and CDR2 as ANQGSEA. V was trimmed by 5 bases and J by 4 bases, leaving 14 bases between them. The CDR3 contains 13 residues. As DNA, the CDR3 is TGCAGCGTTAAGAGTTGGGTAGGAGAGACCCAGTACTTC. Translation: CSVKSWVGETQYF.

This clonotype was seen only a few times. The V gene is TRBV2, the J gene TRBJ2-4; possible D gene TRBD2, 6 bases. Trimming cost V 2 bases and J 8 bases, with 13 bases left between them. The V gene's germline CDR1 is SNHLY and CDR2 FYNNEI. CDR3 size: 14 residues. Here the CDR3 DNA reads TGTGCCAGCAGTGAAACTCGGGGGTTCGACATTCAGTACTTC. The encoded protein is CASSETRGFDIQYF.

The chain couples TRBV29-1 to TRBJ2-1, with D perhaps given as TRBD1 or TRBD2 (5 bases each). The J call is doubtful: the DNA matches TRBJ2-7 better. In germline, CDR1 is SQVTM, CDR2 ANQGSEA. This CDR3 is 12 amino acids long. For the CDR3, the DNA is TGCGGCTTCCGGGACGGTACCTACGAGCAGTACTTC. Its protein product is CGFRDGTYEQYF.

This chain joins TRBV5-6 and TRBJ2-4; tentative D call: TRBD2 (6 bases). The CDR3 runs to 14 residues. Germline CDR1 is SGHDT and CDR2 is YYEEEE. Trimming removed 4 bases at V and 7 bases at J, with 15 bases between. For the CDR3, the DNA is TGTGCCAGCAGCCCGAGGGGACTCCGGAACATTCAGTACTTC. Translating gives CASSPRGLRNIQYF.

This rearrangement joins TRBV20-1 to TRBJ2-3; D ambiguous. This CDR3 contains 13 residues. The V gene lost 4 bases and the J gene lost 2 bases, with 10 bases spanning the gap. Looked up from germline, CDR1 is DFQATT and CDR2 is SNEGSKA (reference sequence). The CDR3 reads CSATGPNTDTQYF. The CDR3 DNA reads TGCAGTGCTACGGGCCCTAACACAGATACGCAGTATTTT.

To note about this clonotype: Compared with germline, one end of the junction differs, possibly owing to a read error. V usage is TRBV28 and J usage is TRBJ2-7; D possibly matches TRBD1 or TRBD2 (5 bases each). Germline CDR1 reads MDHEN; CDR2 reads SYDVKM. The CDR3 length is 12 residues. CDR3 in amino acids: CASSSFSGTEKF. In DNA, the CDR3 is TGTGCCAGCAGCTCCTTCTCCGGGACGGAAAAATTC.

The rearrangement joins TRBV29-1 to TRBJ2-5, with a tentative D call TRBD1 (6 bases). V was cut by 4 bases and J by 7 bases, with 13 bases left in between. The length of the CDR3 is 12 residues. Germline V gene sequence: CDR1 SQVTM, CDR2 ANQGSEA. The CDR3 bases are TGCAGCGTTGGGTACAGGGAAGGGACCCAGTACTTC. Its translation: CSVGYREGTQYF. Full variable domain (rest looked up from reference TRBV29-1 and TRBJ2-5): SAVISQKPSRDICQRGTSLTIQCQVDSQVTMMFWYRQQPGQSLTLIATANQGSEATYESGFVIDKFPISRPNLTFSTLTVSNMSPEDSSIYLCSVGYREGTQYFGPGTRLLVL.